This T cell receptor beta chain is from a study of radiotherapy plus CTLA-4 blockade in lung cancer. Germline-derived CDR1 and CDR2 are MDHEN and SYDVKM. Trimming took 5 bases from V and 1 from J; bases not matched to a gene: 8. The CDR3 is 16 amino acids. Broader study findings: Peripheral blood showed expansion of tumor-derived TCR clones after radiotherapy and ipilimumab. Early blood T cell clone dynamics, with interferon-beta, were reported to best predict response.

Generated by immunoSEQ multiplex PCR, the TCRdb table keeps only in-frame clones and is missing some. The sample lists about 95,000 clones, 83% occurring once. This clone was seen only a few times. What it binds is not known. The chain is built from TRBV28 and TRBJ1-1, with 9 bases that match TRBD1. The receptor comes from a human donor with non-small cell lung cancer who had stable disease on radiotherapy plus ipilimumab. The starting material was peripheral blood, obtained from a patient treated with radiotherapy plus ipilimumab. In DNA, the CDR3 is TGTGCCAGCAGTCCCAGGGACAGGGTTACGAACACTGAAGCTTTCTTT. Its protein is CASSPRDRVTNTEAFF.